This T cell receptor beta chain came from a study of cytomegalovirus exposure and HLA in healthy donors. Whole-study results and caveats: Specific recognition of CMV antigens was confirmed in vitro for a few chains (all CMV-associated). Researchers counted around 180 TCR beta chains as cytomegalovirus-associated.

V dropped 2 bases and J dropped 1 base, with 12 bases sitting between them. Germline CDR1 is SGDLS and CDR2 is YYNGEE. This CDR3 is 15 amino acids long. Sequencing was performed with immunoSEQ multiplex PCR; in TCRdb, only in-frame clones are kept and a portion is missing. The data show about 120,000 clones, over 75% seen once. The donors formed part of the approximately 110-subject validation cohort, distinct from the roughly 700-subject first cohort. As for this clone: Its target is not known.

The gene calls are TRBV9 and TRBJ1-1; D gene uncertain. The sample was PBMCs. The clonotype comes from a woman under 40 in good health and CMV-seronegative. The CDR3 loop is CASSVQDEGNTEAFF. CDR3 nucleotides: TGTGCCAGCAGCGTTCAAGATGAGGGGAACACTGAAGCTTTCTTT.